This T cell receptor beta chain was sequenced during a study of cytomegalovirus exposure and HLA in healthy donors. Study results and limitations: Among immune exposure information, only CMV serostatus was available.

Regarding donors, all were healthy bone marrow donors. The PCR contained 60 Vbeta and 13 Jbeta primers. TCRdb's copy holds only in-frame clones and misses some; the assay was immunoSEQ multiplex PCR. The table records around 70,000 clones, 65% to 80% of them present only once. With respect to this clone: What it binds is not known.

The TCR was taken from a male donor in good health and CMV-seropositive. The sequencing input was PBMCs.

Here the CDR3 DNA reads TGTGCCAGCAGTCCAACCGGGACTAGCGGGAGGGGTGAGCAGTTCTTC. This sequence encodes CASSPTGTSGRGEQFF. The chain joins TRBV28 to TRBJ2-1; the match to TRBD2 covers 16 bases. Germline V lookup: CDR1 MDHEN, CDR2 SYDVKM. The CDR3 is made up of 16 amino acids. The V and J ends lost 5 bases and 9 bases, in that order; junction bases with no gene match: 7.